This entry is about one T cell receptor (beta chain). Its specificity is not known. The data are from a study of blood T cells in healthy people across ages. Background on the study: Template switching captured about one barcoded beta molecule per two T cells. Study-wide results and limits: In these data, TCR beta diversity tracked strongly with naive T cell percentage. Versus aged donors, long-lived donors had higher diversity and more naive CD4+ cells.

Next came a second PCR, run for about 7 to 12 cycles, which used a sample-barcoded 5' primer along with a J-beta primer mix. TCRdb called the 5' RACE reads again in MiXCR, with one record for every CDR3 protein. The sample has about 900,000 distinct CDR3 sequences, roughly 43% seen once; the top ten hold around an eighth. This TCR was recovered from a man aged 25-45 years in good health. Sequencing was performed on blood.

CDR3 in amino acids: CASSLSQGPGYGYTF. CDR3 nucleotides: TGTGCCAGCAGTTTATCGCAGGGGCCTGGCTATGGCTACACCTTC. V usage is TRBV27 and J usage is TRBJ1-2, with D perhaps matching TRBD1 (6 bases). The CDR3 runs to 15 residues. Germline V gene data show CDR1 as MNHEY and CDR2 as SMNVEV (reference sequence). Trimming removed 0 bases from V and 4 bases from J, with 12 bases in between.